Below, 22 T cell receptor beta chains from the same sample are listed, as sequenced in a study of blood T cell repertoires in COVID-19. Assay: immunoSEQ multiplex PCR; the TCRdb copy retains only in-frame clones and omits some. The profile shows 200,000 to 250,000 clones, around four fifths of them singletons. The sample taken for sequencing was peripheral blood. All receptors derive from a man aged 30-40 years with active or convalescent COVID-19.

The J gene is TRBJ2-2, the V gene TRBV7-9; TRBD1 might be the D (6 bases). Germline lookup yields CDR1 SEHNR and CDR2 FQNEAQ (reference sequence). This CDR3 contains 13 residues. The germline V and J ends were trimmed by 5 bases and 8 bases, with 12 bases remaining between them. The CDR3 DNA sequence: TGTGCCAGCAGCCCCACAGGGAGTGGGGAGCTGTTTTTT. Its protein is CASSPTGSGELFF.

The chain links TRBV27 to TRBJ2-3; a weak D match, TRBD1 (6 bases). The germline CDR1 and CDR2 sequences are MNHEY and SMNVEV (reference sequence). Between the trimmed V and J ends, which lost 5 bases and 6 bases, there was a span of 24 bases. This CDR3 is built from 17 residues. The CDR3 bases are TGTGCCAGCAGTCCAATAGGACAGAATCAAGAAAGGGATACGCAGTATTTT. It is translated as CASSPIGQNQERDTQYF.

The chain is built from TRBV27 and TRBJ2-1; D perhaps matches TRBD1 (6 bases). V was trimmed by 5 bases and J by 0 bases, leaving 14 bases between them. CDR3 length: 16 residues. Germline V lookup: CDR1 MNHEY, CDR2 SMNVEV (reference sequence). CDR3 nucleotide sequence: TGTGCCAGCAGTATCCGGGACAAACCCTCCTACAATGAGCAGTTCTTC. It encodes CASSIRDKPSYNEQFF.

CDR3 in amino acids: CASSLSGVGSSEQYF. The CDR3 nucleotides read TGTGCCAGCAGTTTAAGCGGGGTAGGGAGCAGTGAGCAGTACTTC. This chain uses TRBV28 with TRBJ2-7; TRBD2 matches at 7 bases. The J segment lost 7 bases and the V segment lost 2 bases, leaving 11 bases of the junction unmatched. Germline V gene sequence: CDR1 MDHEN, CDR2 SYDVKM. CDR3 length equals 15 residues.

The chain joins TRBV19 to TRBJ1-4; 7 nucleotides align to TRBD1. Germline assignment: CDR1 LNHDA and CDR2 SQIVND (reference sequence). V lost 7 bases and J lost 4; bases outside the gene matches: 12. The CDR3 covers 16 residues. This chain's CDR3 is CASKVGTVDGNEKLFF. Written as DNA, the CDR3 is TGTGCCAGTAAGGTTGGGACAGTCGACGGTAATGAAAAACTGTTTTTT. The variable domain in full, completed from reference TRBV19 and TRBJ1-4, reads DGGITQSPKYLFRKEGQNVTLSCEQNLNHDAMYWYRQDPGQGLRLIYYSQIVNDFQKGDIAEGYSVSREKKESFPLTVTSAQKNPTAFYLCASKVGTVDGNEKLFFGSGTQLSVL.

The CDR3 reads CACKPGSASTDTQYF. DNA for the CDR3: TGTGCCTGTAAACCAGGTTCGGCGTCCACAGATACGCAGTATTTT. The chain carries TRBV30 and TRBJ2-3; D uncertain. The CDR3 is 15 residues long. With 6 bases removed from V and 2 bases from J, the gap between germline ends came to 18 bases. The V gene's germline CDR1 is GTSNPN and CDR2 SVGIG (reference sequence).

The CDR3 region has the DNA TGTGCCAGCAGCTCCCCGGTGGGTCAGGGCTATGGCTACACCTTC. As protein: CASSSPVGQGYGYTF. This sequence joins TRBV5-6 and TRBJ1-2, with D possibly matching TRBD1 (5 bases). The CDR3 has 15 residues. The V end lost 3 bases, the J end lost 4 bases, and 16 bases lay between the germline ends. From germline, CDR1 is SGHDT and CDR2 YYEEEE.

This clone was observed a single time. The chain couples TRBV21-1 to TRBJ1-2. TRBV21-1 has pseudogene status. This CDR3 spans 16 amino acids. CDR3: CASSPRGGAGFYGYTF. Here the CDR3 DNA reads TGTGCCAGCAGCCCGCGGGGGGGCGCCGGCTTCTATGGCTACACCTTC.

This clone was seen just once. V usage is TRBV28 and J usage is TRBJ1-2; 8 bases agree with TRBD1. CDR1 and CDR2 from the germline V gene are MDHEN and SYDVKM. Germline trimming cut 2 bases from V and 5 bases from J; bases unmatched to any gene: 7. This CDR3 region has 15 residues. This chain's CDR3 is CASSLILGQAYGYTF. The CDR3 DNA reads as TGTGCCAGCAGTTTAATACTGGGACAGGCTTATGGCTACACCTTC.

The V gene is TRBV4-3, the J gene TRBJ1-2; the D gene is possibly TRBD1 (6 bases). The V and J ends lost 4 bases and 13 bases respectively, with 16 bases between them. Germline V gene data show CDR1 as LGHNA and CDR2 as YSLEER. The CDR3 runs 12 residues. The CDR3 DNA reads as TGCGCCAGCAGCCCAGAGGGGGGGCATTGCACCTTC. This gives the protein CASSPEGGHCTF.

The J gene is TRBJ2-1, the V gene TRBV2, with 8 bases that match TRBD1. CDR1 SNHLY and CDR2 FYNNEI come from the germline V gene. CDR3 length: 13 amino acids. J lost 7 bases, V lost 8 bases, and 7 bases had no gene match. The CDR3 sequence is CASEETGGNEQFF. CDR3 DNA sequence: TGTGCCAGCGAGGAAACAGGGGGGAATGAGCAGTTCTTC.

The chain couples TRBV11-2 to TRBJ2-7; TRBD2 agrees at 8 bases. The J segment lost 6 bases and the V segment lost 5 bases, leaving 9 bases of the junction unmatched. The germline gives CDR1 SGHAT, CDR2 FQNNGV. This CDR3 comprises 14 residues. This CDR3 is CASSKYRGGSEQYF. CDR3 DNA sequence: TGTGCCAGCAGCAAATACCGGGGGGGAAGCGAGCAGTACTTC.

This chain connects TRBV19 to TRBJ2-2; no clear D. The V gene's germline CDR1 is LNHDA and CDR2 SQIVND (reference sequence). This CDR3 has 12 residues. Trimming stripped 3 bases from V and 5 bases from J, with 4 bases between. CDR3 sequence: CASSILTGELFF. The CDR3 nucleotides read TGTGCCAGTAGTATCCTAACCGGGGAGCTGTTTTTT.

In nucleotides, the CDR3 is TGTGCCAGCAGCCCCCGGCGGGTTGAAGCCGAGCAGTACTTC. Protein: CASSPRRVEAEQYF. The chain has TRBV3-1 (or the pseudogene TRBV3-2) and TRBJ2-7, with a tentative D call TRBD2 (5 bases). Germline loops: CDR1 LGHDT, CDR2 YNNKEL (reference sequence). This CDR3 contains 14 residues. V was clipped by 4 bases and J by 6 bases, with 16 bases between them.

This clone was seen a few times. The chain employs TRBV5-6 and TRBJ2-7; 9 bases are a match to TRBD1. Losses at the gene ends were 4 bases for V and 8 bases for J; bases not matched to a gene: 19. Germline V lookup: CDR1 SGHDT, CDR2 YYEEEE. The CDR3 has 17 residues. CDR3 sequence (DNA): TGTGCCAGCAGCCTAGTCTCCAGGACAGGGGCTCTTCTCAAGCAGTACTTC. Translation: CASSLVSRTGALLKQYF.

The rearrangement uses TRBV4-1 and TRBJ1-4; 7 nucleotides align to TRBD1. Germline trimming cut 5 bases from V and 8 bases from J; bases unmatched to any gene: 8. CDR1 and CDR2 from the germline V gene are MGHRA and YSYEKL. This CDR3 contains 14 residues. CDR3 sequence: CASSGTGAREKLFF. CDR3 DNA sequence: TGCGCCAGCAGCGGAACAGGGGCCAGGGAAAAACTGTTTTTT.

V is TRBV19 and J is TRBJ1-6; 11 bases match TRBD1. The germline V gene has CDR1 LNHDA and CDR2 SQIVND (reference sequence). The CDR3 covers 16 residues. The junction had 8 bases not matched to a gene; V was cut back by 7 bases and J by 6 bases. DNA for the CDR3: TGTGCCAGTACCACGGGACAGGGGGTAGTTAATTCACCCCTCCACTTT. This encodes CASTTGQGVVNSPLHF. The full variable domain, its missing parts supplied by reference TRBV19 and TRBJ1-6, is DGGITQSPKYLFRKEGQNVTLSCEQNLNHDAMYWYRQDPGQGLRLIYYSQIVNDFQKGDIAEGYSVSREKKESFPLTVTSAQKNPTAFYLCASTTGQGVVNSPLHFGNGTRLTVT.

The chain's CDR3 is CASRGSGSYEQYF. For the CDR3, the DNA is TGTGCCAGCAGGGGTAGCGGGTCCTACGAGCAGTACTTC. The chain links TRBV5-4 to TRBJ2-7, with TRBD2 matching 7 bases. Germline CDR1 and CDR2: SGHNT and YYREEE (reference sequence). Trimming removed 5 bases from V and 1 base from J; junction bases left unmatched: 3. The CDR3 length is 13 residues. The complete variable domain, with remaining parts taken from reference TRBV5-4 and TRBJ2-7, reads ETGVTQSPTHLIKTRGQQVTLRCSSQSGHNTVSWYQQALGQGPQFIFQYYREEENGRGNFPPRFSGLQFPNYSSELNVNALELDDSALYLCASRGSGSYEQYFGPGTRLTVT.

The chain has TRBV5-1 and TRBJ1-1; 9 bases are shared with TRBD1. This CDR3 spans 14 amino acids. Trimming took 4 bases from V and 6 from J; bases not matched to a gene: 7. Germline V gene sequence: CDR1 SGHRS, CDR2 YFSETQ. CDR3 nucleotide sequence: TGCGCCAGCAGCCAAGGACAGGGGACGGCTGAAGCTTTCTTT. It translates to CASSQGQGTAEAFF. Supplemented by reference TRBV5-1 and TRBJ1-1, the full variable domain reads KAGVTQTPRYLIKTRGQQVTLSCSPISGHRSVSWYQQTPGQGLQFLFEYFSETQRNKGNFPGRFSGRQFSNSRSEMNVSTLELGDSALYLCASSQGQGTAEAFFGQGTRLTVV.

The rearrangement links TRBV24-1 to TRBJ2-3; D gene uncertain. The germline CDR1 and CDR2 sequences are KGHDR and SFDVKD. CDR3 length: 12 residues. V lost 6 bases, J lost 0 bases, and 3 bases lay in between. CDR3 residues: CATSTSTDTQYF. The CDR3 coding sequence is TGTGCCACCAGTACTAGCACAGATACGCAGTATTTT.

V gene TRBV18 combines with J gene TRBJ1-1; 8 nucleotides align to TRBD1. This CDR3 spans 15 amino acids. Germline V lookup: CDR1 KGHSH, CDR2 LQKENI. Unmatched junction bases numbered 11, after V lost 6 bases and J lost 5 bases. Here the CDR3 DNA reads TGTGCCAGCTCCCCAGGGACAGGATACGGAACTGAAGCTTTCTTT. It yields the protein CASSPGTGYGTEAFF. The variable domain in full, with the rest retrieved from reference TRBV18 and TRBJ1-1, is NAGVMQNPRHLVRRRGQEARLRCSPMKGHSHVYWYRQLPEEGLKFMVYLQKENIIDESGMPKERFSAEFPKEGPSILRIQQVVRGDSAAYFCASSPGTGYGTEAFFGQGTRLTVV.

The V gene is TRBV11-2, the J gene TRBJ2-4; 9 bases line up with TRBD2. The V segment lost 5 bases and the J segment 0 bases; nucleotides outside the gene matches: 14. This CDR3 has 19 amino acids. Germline assignment: CDR1 SGHAT and CDR2 FQNNGV. In nucleotides, the CDR3 is TGTGCCAGCAGCCCCCGGGGTGAGCGGGGGGCTCTAGCCAAAAACATTCAGTACTTC. Protein sequence: CASSPRGERGALAKNIQYF.